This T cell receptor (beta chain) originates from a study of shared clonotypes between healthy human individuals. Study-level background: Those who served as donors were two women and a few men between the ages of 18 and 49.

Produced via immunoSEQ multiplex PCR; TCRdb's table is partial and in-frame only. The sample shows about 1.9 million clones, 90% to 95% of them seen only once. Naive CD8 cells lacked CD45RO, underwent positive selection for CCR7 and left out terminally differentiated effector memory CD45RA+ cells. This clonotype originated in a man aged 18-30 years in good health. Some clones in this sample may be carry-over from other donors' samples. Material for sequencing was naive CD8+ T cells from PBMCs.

The CDR3 region has the DNA TGCACCAGCAGCCAAGGAGGCCTTTTTTCCTACAATGAGCAGTTCTTC. It specifies CTSSQGGLFSYNEQFF. The chain carries TRBV1 and TRBJ2-1; no check of the table's D call, TRBD2, against the DNA was made. TRBV1 is designated a pseudogene. This CDR3 is 16 amino acids long.